This is a list of T cell receptor beta chains from one sample in a study of blood T cell repertoires in COVID-19. This table comes from immunoSEQ multiplex PCR, and its TCRdb copy is limited to in-frame clones, with some not included. The repertoire has 150,000 to 200,000 clones, almost 90% of them found once; the top ten carry 0.55% to 0.8%. The sequenced material came from peripheral blood. These TCRs come from a man in his fifties with acute or convalescent COVID-19. Both conserved end residues are part of each CDR3. D genes are given only for firm matches. For some rows the clone size is stated as once, few or many, or as a class when expanded; others skip it.

d_call	v_call	clone_size	j_call	cdr3_nt	cdr3_aa
TRBD2	TRBV9	.	TRBJ2-6	TGTGCCAGCAGCGTATCTAGCGGGAGGGTTGGGGCCAACGTCCTGACTTTC	CASSVSSGRVGANVLTF
TRBD1	TRBV6-2/TRBV6-3	.	TRBJ1-5	TGTGCCAGCAGCTTGGGACAGGTTAGCAATCAGCCCCAGCATTTT	CASSLGQVSNQPQHF
TRBD1	TRBV18	.	TRBJ2-7	TGTGCCAGCTCACCATTCGGACAGGGGGAGATCGAGCAGTACTTC	CASSPFGQGEIEQYF
TRBD1	TRBV6-5	.	TRBJ1-2	TGTGCCAGCAGTTACAGAGGACAGGGGTGGGGTGGCTACACCTTC	CASSYRGQGWGGYTF
.	TRBV5-4	.	TRBJ2-3	TGTGCCAGCAGCCCGCGGAGGGACTATACGCAGTATTTT	CASSPRRDYTQYF
.	TRBV6-5	.	TRBJ1-6	TGTGCCAGCAGTCCACCACAGGGATCACGATCACCCCTCCACTTT	CASSPPQGSRSPLHF
.	TRBV10-2	.	TRBJ2-7	TGCGCCAGCAGTGAGTTCGGCGAGCAGTACTTC	CASSEFGEQYF
.	TRBV2	.	TRBJ2-7	TGTGCCAGCAGGCTGGGACGATTAATAGCGGCCTCCTACGAGCAGTACTTC	CASRLGRLIAASYEQYF
.	TRBV9	.	TRBJ2-2	TGTGCCAGCAGCGGCGGGACCCCCCGGCCCGGGGAGCTGTTTTTT	CASSGGTPRPGELFF
.	TRBV2	once	TRBJ2-4	TGTGCCAGCAGTGGGGATCCGGGACTCGTGCTAGCCAAAAACATTCAGTACTTC	CASSGDPGLVLAKNIQYF
TRBD1	TRBV29-1	.	TRBJ2-5	TGCAGCGTATCGACAGGGACCCAAGAGACCCAGTACTTC	CSVSTGTQETQYF
TRBD1	TRBV2	.	TRBJ1-4	TGTGCCAGCAGGGGGAATAGGGGGCAGGGTGAAAAACTGTTTTTT	CASRGNRGQGEKLFF